This T cell receptor (beta chain) was found in a study of beta chain features in type 1 diabetes. This clone was seen only a few times. Its target is unknown. One heparinised blood draw averaging around 0.12 L was given by each donor. Whole-study results and caveats: Significant though moderate, a shortening of TCRB CDR3s appeared in all four CD4+ subsets of Type 1 diabetes patients. There was no resolution here of whether HLA type influences TCRB rearrangement. It was among patients, rather than healthy donors, that naive, central memory and Treg TCRB repertoires appeared more similar. VDJ junctions from patients with type 1 diabetes contained fewer insertions and more deletions.

Every isolated RNA sample was fully reverse transcribed, so sequencing captured expressed TCRB transcripts. Data came from immunoSEQ multiplex PCR; TCRdb stores just in-frame clones and leaves some out. In the table there are 100,000 to 150,000 clones, approximately 10% of which are singletons. This CDR3 contains 14 residues. The V and J ends lost 4 bases and 0 bases respectively, with 10 bases between them. CDR1 and CDR2 (germline): SNHLY, FYNNEI. The chain combines TRBV2 with TRBJ2-7; D is unresolved. The clonotype was recovered from a man in his thirties or forties with type 1 diabetes. Sequencing input: central memory CD4+ T cells from blood. In nucleotides, the CDR3 is TGTGCCAGCAGTGCGGAGAGTCTCTCCTACGAGCAGTACTTC. This encodes CASSAESLSYEQYF.